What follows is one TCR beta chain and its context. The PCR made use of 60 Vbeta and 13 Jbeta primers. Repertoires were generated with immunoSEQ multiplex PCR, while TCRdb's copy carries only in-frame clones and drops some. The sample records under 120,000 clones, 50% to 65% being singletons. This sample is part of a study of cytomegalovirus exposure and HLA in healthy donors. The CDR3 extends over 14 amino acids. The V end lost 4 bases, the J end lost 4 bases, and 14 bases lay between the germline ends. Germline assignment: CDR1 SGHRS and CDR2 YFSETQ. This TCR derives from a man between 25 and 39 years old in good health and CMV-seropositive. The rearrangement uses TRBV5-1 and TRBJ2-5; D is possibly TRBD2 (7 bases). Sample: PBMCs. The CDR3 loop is CASSPRGAGETQYF. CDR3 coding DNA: TGCGCCAGCAGCCCCCGGGGGGCGGGAGAGACCCAGTACTTC.